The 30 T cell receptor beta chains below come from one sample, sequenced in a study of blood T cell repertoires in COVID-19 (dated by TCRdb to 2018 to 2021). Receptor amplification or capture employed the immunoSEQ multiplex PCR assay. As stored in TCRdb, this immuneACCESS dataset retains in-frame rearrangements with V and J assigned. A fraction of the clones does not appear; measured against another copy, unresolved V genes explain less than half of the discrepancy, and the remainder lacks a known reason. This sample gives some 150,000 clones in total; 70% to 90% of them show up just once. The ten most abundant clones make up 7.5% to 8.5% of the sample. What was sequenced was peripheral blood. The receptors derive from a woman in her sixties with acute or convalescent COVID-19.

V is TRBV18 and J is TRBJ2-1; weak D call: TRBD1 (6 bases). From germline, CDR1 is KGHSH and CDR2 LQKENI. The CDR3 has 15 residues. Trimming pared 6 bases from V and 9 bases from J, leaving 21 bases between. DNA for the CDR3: TGTGCCAGCTCCGTCAGGGGCGAGGGTATTGGTGAGCAGTTCTTC. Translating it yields CASSVRGEGIGEQFF.

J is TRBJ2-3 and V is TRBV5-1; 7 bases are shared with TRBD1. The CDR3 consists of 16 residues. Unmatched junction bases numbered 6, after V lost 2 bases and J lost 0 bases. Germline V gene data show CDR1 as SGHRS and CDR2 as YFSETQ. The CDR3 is CASSFHRTGSTDTQYF. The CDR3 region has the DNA TGCGCCAGCAGCTTTCACCGGACAGGTAGCACAGATACGCAGTATTTT.

The CDR3: CAISEAGTEYSGNTIYF. DNA for the CDR3: TGTGCCATCAGTGAAGCCGGGACTGAATACTCTGGAAACACCATATATTTT. The chain carries TRBV10-3 and TRBJ1-3; D is perhaps TRBD1 (5 bases). Germline V gene lookup returns CDR1 ENHRY and CDR2 SYGVKD. The CDR3 extends over 17 amino acids. Trimming pared 3 bases from V and 0 bases from J, leaving 15 bases between.

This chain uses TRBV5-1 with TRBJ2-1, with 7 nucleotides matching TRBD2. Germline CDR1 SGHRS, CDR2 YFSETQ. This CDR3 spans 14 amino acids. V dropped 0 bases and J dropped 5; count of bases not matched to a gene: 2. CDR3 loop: CASSLGGGDNEQFF. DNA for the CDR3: TGCGCCAGCAGCTTGGGGGGAGGGGACAATGAGCAGTTCTTC.

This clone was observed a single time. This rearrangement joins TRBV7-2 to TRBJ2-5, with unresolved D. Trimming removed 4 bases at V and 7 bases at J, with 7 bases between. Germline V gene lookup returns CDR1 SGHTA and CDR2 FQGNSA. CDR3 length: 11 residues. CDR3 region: CASSSGSTQYF. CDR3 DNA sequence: TGTGCCAGCAGCTCAGGATCGACCCAGTACTTC.

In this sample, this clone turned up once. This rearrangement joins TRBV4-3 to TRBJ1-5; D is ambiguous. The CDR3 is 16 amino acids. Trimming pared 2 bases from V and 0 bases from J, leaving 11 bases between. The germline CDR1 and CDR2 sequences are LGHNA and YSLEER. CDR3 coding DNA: TGCGCCAGCAGCCAACACATAGGGAGTAGCAATCAGCCCCAGCATTTT. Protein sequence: CASSQHIGSSNQPQHF.

The CDR3 protein is CASSVVPSGSGELFF. CDR3 DNA sequence: TGTGCCAGCAGCGTAGTCCCTAGCGGGTCCGGGGAGCTGTTTTTT. The gene calls are TRBV9 and TRBJ2-2; TRBD2 matches at 8 bases. Germline loops: CDR1 SGDLS, CDR2 YYNGEE. After removal of 0 bases from V and 6 bases from J, the junction contained 4 bases not matched to a gene. The CDR3 spans 15 residues.

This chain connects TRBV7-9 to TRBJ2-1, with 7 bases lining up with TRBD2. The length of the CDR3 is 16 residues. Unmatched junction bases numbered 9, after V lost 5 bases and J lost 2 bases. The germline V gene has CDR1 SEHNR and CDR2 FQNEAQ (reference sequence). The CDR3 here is CASSPGGLPPYNEQFF. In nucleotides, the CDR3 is TGTGCCAGCAGCCCGGGGGGACTCCCTCCCTACAATGAGCAGTTCTTC.

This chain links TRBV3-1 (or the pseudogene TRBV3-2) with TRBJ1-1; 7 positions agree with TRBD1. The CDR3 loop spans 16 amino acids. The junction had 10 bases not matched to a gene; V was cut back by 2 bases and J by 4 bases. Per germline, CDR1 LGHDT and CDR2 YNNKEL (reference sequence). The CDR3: CASSQNRGVGGTEAFF. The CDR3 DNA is TGTGCCAGCAGCCAAAACAGGGGTGTCGGGGGCACTGAAGCTTTCTTT.

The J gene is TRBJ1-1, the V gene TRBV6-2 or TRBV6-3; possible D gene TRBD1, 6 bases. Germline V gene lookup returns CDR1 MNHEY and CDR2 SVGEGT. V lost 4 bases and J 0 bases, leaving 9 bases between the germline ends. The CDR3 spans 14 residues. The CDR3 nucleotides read TGTGCCAGCAGTTCCACAGGGTTGAACACTGAAGCTTTCTTT. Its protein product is CASSSTGLNTEAFF.

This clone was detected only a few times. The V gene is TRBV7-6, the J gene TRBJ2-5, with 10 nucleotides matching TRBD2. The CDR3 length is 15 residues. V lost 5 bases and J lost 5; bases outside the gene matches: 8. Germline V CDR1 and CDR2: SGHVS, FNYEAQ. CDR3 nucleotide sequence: TGTGCCAGCAGCGTAATAGCGGGGGGAGGGGAGACCCAGTACTTC. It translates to CASSVIAGGGETQYF.

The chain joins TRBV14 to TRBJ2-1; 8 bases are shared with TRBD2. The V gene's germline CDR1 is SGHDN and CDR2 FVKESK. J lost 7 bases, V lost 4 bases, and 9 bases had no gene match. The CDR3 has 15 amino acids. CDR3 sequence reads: CASSPTGGAGNEQFF. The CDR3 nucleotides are TGTGCCAGCAGCCCGACGGGGGGGGCGGGGAATGAGCAGTTCTTC.

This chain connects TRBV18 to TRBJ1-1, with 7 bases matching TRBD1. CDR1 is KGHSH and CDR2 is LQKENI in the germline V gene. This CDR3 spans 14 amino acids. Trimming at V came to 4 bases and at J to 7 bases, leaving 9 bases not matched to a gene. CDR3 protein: CASSQGTALIEAFF. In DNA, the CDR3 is TGTGCCAGCTCACAAGGGACAGCTCTTATTGAAGCTTTCTTT.

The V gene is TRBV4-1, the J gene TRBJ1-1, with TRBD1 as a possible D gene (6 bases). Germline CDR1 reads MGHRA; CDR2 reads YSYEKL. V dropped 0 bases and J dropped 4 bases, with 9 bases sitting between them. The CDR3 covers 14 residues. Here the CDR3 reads CASSQDPGVTEAFF. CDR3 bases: TGCGCCAGCAGCCAAGATCCAGGGGTCACTGAAGCTTTCTTT.

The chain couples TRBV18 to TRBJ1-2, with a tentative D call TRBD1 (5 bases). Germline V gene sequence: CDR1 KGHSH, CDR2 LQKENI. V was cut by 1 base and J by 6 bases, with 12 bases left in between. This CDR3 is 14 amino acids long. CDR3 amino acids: CASSPQQGGNGYTF. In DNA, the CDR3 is TGTGCCAGCTCACCACAGCAGGGAGGTAATGGCTACACCTTC.

The CDR3 is CASSSQGAQPQHF. The CDR3 DNA follows: TGTGCCAGCAGTTCGCAGGGGGCTCAGCCCCAGCATTTT. V is TRBV6-5 and J is TRBJ1-5, with TRBD1 matching 8 bases. The junction had 2 bases not matched to a gene; V was cut back by 4 bases and J by 6 bases. Germline V CDR1 and CDR2: MNHEY, SVGAGI. The CDR3 totals 13 residues.

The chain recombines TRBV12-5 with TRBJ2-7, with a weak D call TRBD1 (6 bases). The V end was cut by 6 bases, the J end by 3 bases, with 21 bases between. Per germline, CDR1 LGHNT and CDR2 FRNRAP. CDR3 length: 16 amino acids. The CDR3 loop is CASGLRTGNNYYEQYF. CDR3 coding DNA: TGTGCTAGTGGGTTGCGCACAGGGAATAACTACTACGAGCAGTACTTC.

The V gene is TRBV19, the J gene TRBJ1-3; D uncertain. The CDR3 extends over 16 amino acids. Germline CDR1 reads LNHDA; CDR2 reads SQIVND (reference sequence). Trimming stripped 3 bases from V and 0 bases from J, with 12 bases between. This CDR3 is CASSIFPGYSGNTIYF. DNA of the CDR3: TGTGCCAGTAGTATCTTCCCAGGCTACTCTGGAAACACCATATATTTT.

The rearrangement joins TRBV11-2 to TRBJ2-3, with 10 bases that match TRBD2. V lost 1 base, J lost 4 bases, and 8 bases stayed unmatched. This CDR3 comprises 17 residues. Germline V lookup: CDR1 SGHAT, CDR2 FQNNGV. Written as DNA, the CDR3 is TGTGCCAGCAGCTTAGCTCCGAGCGGGGGGGCCGCAGATACGCAGTATTTT. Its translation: CASSLAPSGGAADTQYF.

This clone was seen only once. The CDR3 DNA reads as TGTGCCAGCAGTTACGCGCCAGGGGTTCTCTATGGCTACACCTTC. Translating it yields CASSYAPGVLYGYTF. This chain uses TRBV6-2 or TRBV6-3 with TRBJ1-2; tentatively, D is TRBD1 (6 bases). Germline V gives CDR1 MNHEY, CDR2 SVGEGT. CDR3 length: 15 amino acids. Trimming removed 2 bases from V and 4 bases from J, with 14 bases in between.

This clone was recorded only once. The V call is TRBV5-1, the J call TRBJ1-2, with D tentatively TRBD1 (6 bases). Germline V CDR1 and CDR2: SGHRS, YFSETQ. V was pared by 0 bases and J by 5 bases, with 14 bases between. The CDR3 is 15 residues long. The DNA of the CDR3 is TGCGCCAGCAGCTTGGATGGACAGACCGTTTATGGCTACACCTTC. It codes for CASSLDGQTVYGYTF.

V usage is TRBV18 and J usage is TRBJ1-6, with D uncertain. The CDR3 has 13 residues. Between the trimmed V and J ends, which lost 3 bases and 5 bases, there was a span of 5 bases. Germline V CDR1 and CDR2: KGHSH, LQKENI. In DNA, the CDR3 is TGTGCCAGCTCACCCCAGAATAATTCACCCCTCCACTTT. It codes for CASSPQNNSPLHF.

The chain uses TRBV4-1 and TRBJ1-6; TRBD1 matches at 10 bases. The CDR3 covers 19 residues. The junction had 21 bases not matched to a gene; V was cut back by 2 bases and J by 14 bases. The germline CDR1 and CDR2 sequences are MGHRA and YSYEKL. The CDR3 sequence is CASSQTYPGLTGGGRALHF. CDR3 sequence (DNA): TGCGCCAGCAGCCAAACTTACCCAGGGCTGACAGGGGGCGGCCGGGCCCTCCACTTT.

The DNA of the CDR3 is TGTGCCAGCAGCGTCTTGCGGGCCGGGGGTGAGCAGTTCTTC. Residues: CASSVLRAGGEQFF. The chain combines TRBV7-9 with TRBJ2-1; D might be TRBD2 (6 bases). Germline V CDR1 and CDR2: SEHNR, FQNEAQ (reference sequence). V lost 5 bases and J 9 bases, leaving 17 bases between the germline ends. This CDR3 is built from 14 residues.

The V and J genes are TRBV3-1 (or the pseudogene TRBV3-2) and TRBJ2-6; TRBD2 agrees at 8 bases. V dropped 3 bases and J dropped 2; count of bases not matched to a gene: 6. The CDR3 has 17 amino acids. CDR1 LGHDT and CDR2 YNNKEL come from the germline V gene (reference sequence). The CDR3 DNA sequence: TGTGCCAGCAGCCAGATCGGGGGGGCAGCTGGGGCCAACGTCCTGACTTTC. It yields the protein CASSQIGGAAGANVLTF.

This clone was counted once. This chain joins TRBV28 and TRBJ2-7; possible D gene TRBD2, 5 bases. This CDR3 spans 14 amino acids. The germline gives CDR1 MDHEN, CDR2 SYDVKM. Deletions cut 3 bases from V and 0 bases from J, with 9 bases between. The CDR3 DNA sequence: TGTGCCAGCAGTTTTTTGGGAGACTCCTACGAGCAGTACTTC. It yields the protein CASSFLGDSYEQYF.

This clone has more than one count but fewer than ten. CDR3 nucleotide sequence: TGCGCCAGCAGCCCCGGGGGGAGGAAAAACATTCAGTACTTC. Translated: CASSPGGRKNIQYF. This chain links TRBV5-1 with TRBJ2-4; 7 nucleotides align to TRBD2. Germline loops: CDR1 SGHRS, CDR2 YFSETQ. Unmatched junction bases numbered 5, after V lost 4 bases and J lost 4 bases. The CDR3 covers 14 residues.

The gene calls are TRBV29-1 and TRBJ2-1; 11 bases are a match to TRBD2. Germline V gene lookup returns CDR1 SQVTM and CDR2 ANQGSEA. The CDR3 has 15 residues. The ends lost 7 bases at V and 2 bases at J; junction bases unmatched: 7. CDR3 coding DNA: TGCAGCGCACTAGCGGGGGCTGGTACCTACAATGAGCAGTTCTTC. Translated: CSALAGAGTYNEQFF.

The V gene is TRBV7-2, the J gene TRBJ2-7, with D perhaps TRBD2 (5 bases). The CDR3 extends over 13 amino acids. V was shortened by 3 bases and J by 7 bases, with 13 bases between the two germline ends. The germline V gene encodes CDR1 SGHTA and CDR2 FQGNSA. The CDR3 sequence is CASSFSGADEQYF. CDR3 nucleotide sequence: TGTGCCAGCAGCTTCTCAGGAGCGGATGAGCAGTACTTC. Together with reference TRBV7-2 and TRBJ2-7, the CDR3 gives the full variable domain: GAGVSQSPSNKVTEKGKDVELRCDPISGHTALYWYRQSLGQGLEFLIYFQGNSAPDKSGLPSDRFSAERTGGSVSTLTIQRTQQEDSAVYLCASSFSGADEQYFGPGTRLTVT.

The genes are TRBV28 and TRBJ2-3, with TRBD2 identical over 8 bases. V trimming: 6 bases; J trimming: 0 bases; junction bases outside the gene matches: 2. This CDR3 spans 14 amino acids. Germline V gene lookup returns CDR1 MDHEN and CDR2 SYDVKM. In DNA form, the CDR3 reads TGTGCCAGCAGGGGCGGGGGGAGCACAGATACGCAGTATTTT. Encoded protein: CASRGGGSTDTQYF.